The 32 T cell receptor beta chains below come from one sample, sequenced in a study of T cell responses to AZD1222 COVID-19 vaccine. Assay used: immunoSEQ multiplex PCR; TCRdb lists only in-frame clones, some missing. The table includes 150,000 to 200,000 clones, around 94% detected once. The starting material was peripheral blood, obtained 28 days after the second AZD1222 dose. The receptors were sampled from an adult who received the AZD1222 COVID-19 vaccine.

CDR3 coding DNA: TGTGCTAGTGGTTTGGTACGTGGGGGACTAGCGGGAGGTCCGAGACAGGCGTACGAGCAGTACTTC. It specifies CASGLVRGGLAGGPRQAYEQYF. The chain combines TRBV12-5 with TRBJ2-7; 15 nucleotides align to TRBD2. There are 22 residues in the CDR3. J was trimmed by 4 bases and V by 0 bases; bases with no gene match: 19. CDR1 is LGHNT, CDR2 FRNRAP, per germline.

The J gene is TRBJ2-7, the V gene TRBV7-9; D is possibly TRBD2 (5 bases). Germline CDR1 is SEHNR and CDR2 is FQNEAQ (reference sequence). Trimming took off 5 bases at V and 0 bases at J, with 20 bases between the two ends. The CDR3 consists of 17 residues. The CDR3 coding sequence is TGTGCCAGCAGCCCGCAGATCGGAGGCTCACCCTCCTACGAGCAGTACTTC. Amino acids: CASSPQIGGSPSYEQYF.

The chain carries TRBV2 and TRBJ2-2; no clear D gene. V was trimmed by 8 bases and J by 2 bases, leaving 18 bases between them. The CDR3 runs 16 residues. Germline V CDR1 and CDR2: SNHLY, FYNNEI. The CDR3 coding sequence is TGTGCCAGCTTTCCCCGAGTGGCGGTTAACACCGGGGAGCTGTTTTTT. It encodes CASFPRVAVNTGELFF.

The chain recombines TRBV7-3 with TRBJ2-2, with 12 bases matching TRBD2. Unmatched junction bases numbered 4, after V lost 6 bases and J lost 5 bases. The germline gives CDR1 SGHTA, CDR2 FQGTGA. This CDR3 has 15 residues. The CDR3 here is CASRMTSGRTGELFF. CDR3 nucleotide sequence: TGTGCCAGCAGAATGACTAGCGGGAGAACCGGGGAGCTGTTTTTT.

The genes are TRBV25-1 and TRBJ1-1, with no clear D. Per the germline V gene, CDR1 is MGHDK and CDR2 is SYGVNS. CDR3 length equals 14 residues. V lost 8 bases and J lost 1, with 14 bases in between. The CDR3 DNA sequence: TGTGCCAGCTTCTTTGTACAGTCGAACACTGAAGCTTTCTTT. This translates into CASFFVQSNTEAFF.

V usage is TRBV6-2 or TRBV6-3 and J usage is TRBJ1-5; 7 nucleotides agree with TRBD1. V was clipped by 0 bases and J by 4 bases; unmatched bases: 3. CDR3 length equals 15 residues. Per the germline V gene, CDR1 is MNHEY and CDR2 is SVGEGT. The CDR3 reads CASSYSGQTNQPQHF. In DNA, the CDR3 is TGTGCCAGCAGTTACTCGGGACAGACTAATCAGCCCCAGCATTTT.

The chain joins TRBV13 to TRBJ1-2; D not certain. CDR1 and CDR2 from the germline V gene are PRHDT and FYEKMQ (reference sequence). V lost 6 bases and J 4 bases, leaving 15 bases between the germline ends. The CDR3 length is 14 residues. The CDR3 nucleotides read TGTGCCAGCAGGCTCCGGGCCCAACCCTATGGCTACACCTTC. Its protein product is CASRLRAQPYGYTF. The entire variable domain, with the rest obtained from reference TRBV13 and TRBJ1-2, is as follows: AAGVIQSPRHLIKEKRETATLKCYPIPRHDTVYWYQQGPGQDPQFLISFYEKMQSDKGSIPDRFSAQQFSDYHSELNMSSLELGDSALYFCASRLRAQPYGYTFGSGTRLTVV.

The chain uses TRBV7-2 and TRBJ2-7; TRBD2 matches at 11 bases. The junction had 4 bases not matched to a gene; V was cut back by 5 bases and J by 1 base. Germline CDR1 and CDR2: SGHTA and FQGNSA. The CDR3 is 15 amino acids. The CDR3: CASSIGTSGSYEQYF. CDR3 DNA: TGTGCCAGCAGCATCGGGACTAGCGGTTCCTACGAGCAGTACTTC.

The J gene is TRBJ2-5, the V gene TRBV28; 9 bases are shared with TRBD1. There are 15 residues in the CDR3. The trim removed 5 bases at V and 5 bases at J, leaving 9 bases unmatched. CDR1 MDHEN and CDR2 SYDVKM come from the germline V gene. The CDR3 nucleotides read TGTGCCAGCAGTCCCGGGACAGGGCGGCTCGAGACCCAGTACTTC. This codes for CASSPGTGRLETQYF.

The chain joins TRBV27 to TRBJ1-5; weak D call: TRBD1 (6 bases). From germline, CDR1 is MNHEY and CDR2 SMNVEV (reference sequence). The CDR3 has 15 residues. V was clipped by 5 bases and J by 2 bases, with 13 bases between them. DNA of the CDR3: TGTGCCAGCAGTCCACAGGGAGGGGGCAATCAGCCCCAGCATTTT. The encoded protein is CASSPQGGGNQPQHF.

This chain joins TRBV11-2 and TRBJ1-4; no definite D call. This CDR3 spans 11 amino acids. Germline-derived CDR1 and CDR2 are SGHAT and FQNNGV. Trimming stripped 0 bases from V and 14 bases from J, with 7 bases between. CDR3 amino acids: CASSLELLLFF. The CDR3 DNA reads as TGTGCCAGCAGCTTAGAGCTGCTTCTGTTTTTT.

The chain joins TRBV4-3 to TRBJ1-5, with 7 bases aligning to TRBD1. The CDR3 has 15 residues. Germline V gene data show CDR1 as LGHNA and CDR2 as YSLEER. The J segment lost 4 bases and the V segment lost 1 base, leaving 4 bases of the junction unmatched. CDR3 protein: CASSQGGQSNQPQHF. CDR3 sequence (DNA): TGCGCCAGCAGCCAAGGGGGACAGAGTAATCAGCCCCAGCATTTT.

The CDR3 DNA is TGTGCCAGCGGGGGCACAGATACGCAGTATTTT. This codes for CASGGTDTQYF. The chain is built from TRBV9 and TRBJ2-3, with no clear D. The germline V and J ends were trimmed by 7 bases and 1 base, with 4 bases remaining between them. CDR1 is SGDLS, CDR2 YYNGEE, per germline. The length of the CDR3 is 11 residues.

This chain connects TRBV27 to TRBJ1-1, with unresolved D. The CDR3 has 17 residues. V was pared by 4 bases and J by 1 base, with 19 bases between. In germline, CDR1 is MNHEY, CDR2 SMNVEV (reference sequence). The CDR3 region is CASSYGVPGRGNTEAFF. The CDR3 DNA sequence: TGTGCCAGCAGTTATGGGGTTCCGGGTCGGGGGAACACTGAAGCTTTCTTT.

CDR3 nucleotides: TGTGCCAGCAGCGGGGATCAACATCAGCCCCAGCATTTT. Its protein product is CASSGDQHQPQHF. The rearrangement joins TRBV28 to TRBJ1-5, with D hard to call. This CDR3 has 13 amino acids. The germline V gene encodes CDR1 MDHEN and CDR2 SYDVKM. Trimming took 6 bases from V and 5 from J, leaving 11 bases between them.

V and J are TRBV12-3 or TRBV12-4 and TRBJ1-1, with a possible D match to TRBD1 (6 bases). There are 10 residues in the CDR3. Trimming stripped 5 bases from V and 10 bases from J, with 8 bases between. The CDR3 DNA reads TGTGCCAGCAGTATGGGGGCAGCTTTCTTT. Its translation: CASSMGAAFF.

This chain connects TRBV29-1 to TRBJ2-1, with 12 positions matching TRBD2. Trimming cost V 8 bases and J 3 bases; bases outside gene matches: 8. Per the germline V gene, CDR1 is SQVTM and CDR2 is ANQGSEA. This CDR3 comprises 15 residues. DNA of the CDR3: TGCAGCACCCGACTAGCGGGAGACCTCTACAATGAGCAGTTCTTC. Residues: CSTRLAGDLYNEQFF.

The chain is built from TRBV7-9 and TRBJ2-2, with 7 positions matching TRBD2. CDR3 length equals 16 residues. Germline trimming cut 5 bases from V and 6 bases from J; bases unmatched to any gene: 12. Germline V gene data show CDR1 as SEHNR and CDR2 as FQNEAQ (reference sequence). CDR3 nucleotides: TGTGCCAGCAGCCTGGGTGGGACTACAACCCCCGGGGAGCTGTTTTTT. Its protein is CASSLGGTTTPGELFF.

This rearrangement joins TRBV18 to TRBJ1-4, with 7 bases aligning to TRBD1. Trimming at V came to 4 bases and at J to 4 bases, leaving 9 bases not matched to a gene. Germline V gene sequence: CDR1 KGHSH, CDR2 LQKENI. The length of the CDR3 is 16 residues. The CDR3 DNA reads as TGTGCCAGCTCACGTCGGGACAGAAGGAATAATGAAAAACTGTTTTTT. Its translation: CASSRRDRRNNEKLFF.

The gene calls are TRBV25-1 and TRBJ2-2; a weak D match, TRBD1 (5 bases). The CDR3 has 15 amino acids. CDR1 is MGHDK and CDR2 is SYGVNS in the germline V gene. Trimming removed 0 bases from V and 6 bases from J, with 11 bases in between. The CDR3 nucleotides read TGTGCCAGCAGTGAATACCAGCAGGGTTCCGGGGAGCTGTTTTTT. Translation: CASSEYQQGSGELFF.

The V and J genes are TRBV2 and TRBJ1-3; 8 nucleotides align to TRBD1. J was trimmed by 0 bases and V by 6 bases; bases with no gene match: 4. The CDR3 runs to 15 residues. The germline CDR1 and CDR2 sequences are SNHLY and FYNNEI. CDR3 coding DNA: TGTGCCAGCAGGGGGGACAGGAGCTCTGGAAACACCATATATTTT. Its protein product is CASRGDRSSGNTIYF.

This clone was detected only a few times. V gene TRBV5-6 combines with J gene TRBJ1-1; TRBD1 matches 11 bases. V was pared by 6 bases and J by 5 bases, with 12 bases of the junction left unmatched. CDR1 and CDR2 from the germline V gene are SGHDT and YYEEEE. CDR3 length equals 16 residues. This CDR3 reads CASTHWTGGAGTEAFF. In DNA, the CDR3 is TGTGCCAGCACCCATTGGACAGGGGGCGCGGGGACTGAAGCTTTCTTT.

The chain links TRBV5-6 to TRBJ1-2; 8 bases agree with TRBD1. The CDR3 runs to 15 residues. The V gene's germline CDR1 is SGHDT and CDR2 YYEEEE. V was pared by 3 bases and J by 3 bases, with 7 bases of the junction left unmatched. CDR3: CASSSDLTGDYGYTF. The CDR3 bases are TGTGCCAGCAGCTCAGATCTGACAGGGGACTATGGCTACACCTTC. Variable domain in full (rest from reference TRBV5-6 and TRBJ1-2): DAGVTQSPTHLIKTRGQQVTLRCSPKSGHDTVSWYQQALGQGPQFIFQYYEEEERQRGNFPDRFSGHQFPNYSSELNVNALLLGDSALYLCASSSDLTGDYGYTFGSGTRLTVV.

The chain links TRBV19 to TRBJ2-5, with D perhaps matching TRBD1 (6 bases). Between the trimmed V and J ends, which lost 6 bases and 5 bases, there was a span of 16 bases. The CDR3 consists of 14 residues. Germline lookup yields CDR1 LNHDA and CDR2 SQIVND (reference sequence). In DNA form, the CDR3 reads TGTGCCAGTAGGCAACAGGGCCGGTTGGAGACCCAGTACTTC. Translating it yields CASRQQGRLETQYF.

The V call is TRBV11-2, the J call TRBJ1-3; the D is unclear. Trimming removed 0 bases at V and 2 bases at J, with 8 bases between. The CDR3 extends over 15 amino acids. CDR1 is SGHAT, CDR2 FQNNGV, per germline. The CDR3 region has the DNA TGTGCCAGCAGCTTAGACAGGTTTCCTGGAAACACCATATATTTT. Amino acids: CASSLDRFPGNTIYF.

This sequence joins TRBV7-9 and TRBJ2-1, with D perhaps TRBD1 (6 bases). V gave up 1 base and J gave up 1 base, with 11 bases separating them. The CDR3 sequence is 16 residues long. CDR1 and CDR2 (germline): SEHNR, FQNEAQ (reference sequence). The CDR3 nucleotides are TGTGCCAGCAGCTTAGGCAGGGGATCGTCCTACAATGAGCAGTTCTTC. Protein product: CASSLGRGSSYNEQFF.

The genes are TRBV3-1 (or the pseudogene TRBV3-2) and TRBJ1-1; D gene unclear. The CDR3 runs 14 residues. Per the germline V gene, CDR1 is LGHDT and CDR2 is YNNKEL (reference sequence). V lost 4 bases and J 1 base, leaving 10 bases between the germline ends. CDR3 sequence (DNA): TGTGCCAGCAGCCCCCGGGGAGAGAACACTGAAGCTTTCTTT. Protein sequence: CASSPRGENTEAFF.

The rearrangement links TRBV6-5 to TRBJ1-1; possible D gene TRBD1, 5 bases. Germline lookup yields CDR1 MNHEY and CDR2 SVGAGI. The germline V and J ends were trimmed by 8 bases and 1 base, with 11 bases remaining between them. This CDR3 has 13 residues. This chain's CDR3 is CASGYRKNTEAFF. As DNA, the CDR3 is TGTGCCAGCGGATACAGGAAGAACACTGAAGCTTTCTTT.

The genes are TRBV3-1 (or the pseudogene TRBV3-2) and TRBJ2-1; 7 nucleotides match TRBD2. Looked up from germline, CDR1 is LGHDT and CDR2 is YNNKEL (reference sequence). Trimming removed 5 bases from V and 4 bases from J; junction bases left unmatched: 5. The CDR3 is made up of 14 amino acids. CDR3 DNA: TGTGCCAGCAGCAAGCCCGGGGGGTACAATGAGCAGTTCTTC. Translated: CASSKPGGYNEQFF.

This rearrangement joins TRBV6-1 to TRBJ1-4, with no clear D. The CDR3 sequence is 14 residues long. V was trimmed by 5 bases and J by 5 bases, leaving 12 bases between them. Germline CDR1 and CDR2: MNHNS and SASEGT. CDR3 protein: CASSPQAHNEKLFF. The CDR3 region has the DNA TGTGCCAGCAGTCCGCAAGCCCACAATGAAAAACTGTTTTTT.

The rearrangement joins TRBV9 to TRBJ1-1, with D perhaps matching TRBD1 (5 bases). The CDR3 length is 15 residues. Between the trimmed V and J ends, which lost 0 bases and 6 bases, there was a span of 15 bases. Germline loops: CDR1 SGDLS, CDR2 YYNGEE. CDR3 amino acids: CASSVDWGGASEAFF. The DNA of the CDR3 is TGTGCCAGCAGCGTAGATTGGGGGGGAGCGTCTGAAGCTTTCTTT.

The chain employs TRBV5-1 and TRBJ2-7; 8 nucleotides agree with TRBD1. Per the germline V gene, CDR1 is SGHRS and CDR2 is YFSETQ. CDR3 length: 15 amino acids. J lost 2 bases, V lost 0 bases, and 4 bases had no gene match. The CDR3 reads CASSLVGTGAYEQYF. In DNA, the CDR3 is TGCGCCAGCAGCTTGGTGGGGACAGGAGCCTACGAGCAGTACTTC.